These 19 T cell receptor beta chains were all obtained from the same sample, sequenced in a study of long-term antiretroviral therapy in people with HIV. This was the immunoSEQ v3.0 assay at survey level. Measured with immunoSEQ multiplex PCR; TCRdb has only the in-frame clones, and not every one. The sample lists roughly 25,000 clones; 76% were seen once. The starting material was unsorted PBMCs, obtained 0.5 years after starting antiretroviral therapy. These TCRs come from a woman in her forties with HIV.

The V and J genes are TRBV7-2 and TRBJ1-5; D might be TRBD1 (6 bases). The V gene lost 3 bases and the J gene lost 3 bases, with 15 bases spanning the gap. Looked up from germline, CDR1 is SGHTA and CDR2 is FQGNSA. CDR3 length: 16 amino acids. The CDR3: CASSFGGPYNNQPQHF. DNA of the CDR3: TGTGCCAGCAGCTTTGGGGGGCCTTATAACAATCAGCCCCAGCATTTT.

The CDR3 DNA follows: TGTGCCAGTAGTATAACAGGGTTAAGCAATCAGCCCCAGCATTTT. This sequence encodes CASSITGLSNQPQHF. The chain is built from TRBV19 and TRBJ1-5; tentatively, D is TRBD1 (6 bases). CDR1 is LNHDA, CDR2 SQIVND, per germline (reference sequence). The CDR3 has 15 residues. V was clipped by 2 bases and J by 1 base, with 9 bases between them.

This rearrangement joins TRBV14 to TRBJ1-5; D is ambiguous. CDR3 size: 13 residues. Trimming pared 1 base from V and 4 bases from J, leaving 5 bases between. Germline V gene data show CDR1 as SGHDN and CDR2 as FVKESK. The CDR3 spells CASSQGGNQPQHF. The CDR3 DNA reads TGTGCCAGCAGCCAAGGTGGGAATCAGCCCCAGCATTTT. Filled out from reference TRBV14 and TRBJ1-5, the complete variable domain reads EAGVTQFPSHSVIEKGQTVTLRCDPISGHDNLYWYRRVMGKEIKFLLHFVKESKQDESGMPNNRFLAERTGGTYSTLKVQPAELEDSGVYFCASSQGGNQPQHFGDGTRLSIL.

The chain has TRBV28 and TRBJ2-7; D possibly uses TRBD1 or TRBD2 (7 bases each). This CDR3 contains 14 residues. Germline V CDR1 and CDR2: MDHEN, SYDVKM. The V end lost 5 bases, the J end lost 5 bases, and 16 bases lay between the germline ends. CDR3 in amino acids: CASSAPGGVHEQYF. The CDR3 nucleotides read TGTGCCAGCAGTGCCCCAGGGGGGGTCCACGAGCAGTACTTC.

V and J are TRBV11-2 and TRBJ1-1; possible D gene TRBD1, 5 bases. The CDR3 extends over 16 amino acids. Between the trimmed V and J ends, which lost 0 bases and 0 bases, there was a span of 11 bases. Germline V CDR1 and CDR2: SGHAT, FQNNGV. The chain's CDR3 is CASSLDHWGVNTEAFF. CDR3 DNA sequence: TGTGCCAGCAGCTTAGATCATTGGGGGGTGAACACTGAAGCTTTCTTT.

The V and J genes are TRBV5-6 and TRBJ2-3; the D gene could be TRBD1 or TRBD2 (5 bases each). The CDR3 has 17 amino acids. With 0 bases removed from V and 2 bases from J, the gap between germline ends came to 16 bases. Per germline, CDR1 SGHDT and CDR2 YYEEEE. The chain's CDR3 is CASSLDIRDGDTDTQYF. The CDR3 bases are TGTGCCAGCAGCTTGGACATCCGGGACGGAGACACAGATACGCAGTATTTT.

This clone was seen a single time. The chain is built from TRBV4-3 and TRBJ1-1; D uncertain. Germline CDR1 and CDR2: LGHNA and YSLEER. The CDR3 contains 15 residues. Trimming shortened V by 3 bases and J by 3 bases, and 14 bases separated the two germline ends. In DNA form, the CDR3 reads TGCGCCAGCAGCCACCCCCAAGGCGGACACACTGAAGCTTTCTTT. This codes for CASSHPQGGHTEAFF.

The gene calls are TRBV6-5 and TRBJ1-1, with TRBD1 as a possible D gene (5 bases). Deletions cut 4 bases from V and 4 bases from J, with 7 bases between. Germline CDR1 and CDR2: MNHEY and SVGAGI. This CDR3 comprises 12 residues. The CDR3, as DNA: TGTGCCAGCAGTTCCCAGGGCACTGAAGCTTTCTTT. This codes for CASSSQGTEAFF.

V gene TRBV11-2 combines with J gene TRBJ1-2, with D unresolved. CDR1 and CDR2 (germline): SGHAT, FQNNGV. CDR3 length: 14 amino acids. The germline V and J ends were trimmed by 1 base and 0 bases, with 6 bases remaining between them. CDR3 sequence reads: CASSLGVTNYGYTF. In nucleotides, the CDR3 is TGTGCCAGCAGCTTAGGAGTCACTAACTATGGCTACACCTTC.

This CDR3 is CASSLWRAGGRNEQFF. The CDR3 nucleotides read TGTGCCAGCAGCCTCTGGCGAGCGGGGGGGCGGAATGAGCAGTTCTTC. The chain uses TRBV28 and TRBJ2-1; 10 bases line up with TRBD2. CDR3 length: 16 amino acids. In germline, CDR1 is MDHEN, CDR2 SYDVKM. The V and J ends lost 6 bases and 7 bases, in that order; junction bases with no gene match: 12.

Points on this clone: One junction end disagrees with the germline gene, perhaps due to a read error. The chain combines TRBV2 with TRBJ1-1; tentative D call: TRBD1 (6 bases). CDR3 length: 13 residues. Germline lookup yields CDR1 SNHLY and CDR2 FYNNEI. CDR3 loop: CASTEQGNTEAFF. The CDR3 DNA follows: TGTGCCAGCACTGAACAGGGGAACACTGAAGCTTTCTTT.

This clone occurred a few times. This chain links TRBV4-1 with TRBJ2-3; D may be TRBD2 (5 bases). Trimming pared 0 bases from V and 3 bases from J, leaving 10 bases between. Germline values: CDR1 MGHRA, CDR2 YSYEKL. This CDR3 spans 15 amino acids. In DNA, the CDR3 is TGCGCCAGCAGCCAAGAAGAGCGGAGAACAGATACGCAGTATTTT. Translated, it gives CASSQEERRTDTQYF.

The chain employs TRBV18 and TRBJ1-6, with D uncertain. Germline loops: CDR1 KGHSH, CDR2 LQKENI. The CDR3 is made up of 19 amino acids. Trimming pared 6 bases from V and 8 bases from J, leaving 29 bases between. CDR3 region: CASSELAAVSIALDSPLHF. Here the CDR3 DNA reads TGTGCCAGCTCCGAACTCGCAGCGGTCTCGATTGCACTGGATTCACCCCTCCACTTT. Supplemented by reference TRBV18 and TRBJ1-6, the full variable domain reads NAGVMQNPRHLVRRRGQEARLRCSPMKGHSHVYWYRQLPEEGLKFMVYLQKENIIDESGMPKERFSAEFPKEGPSILRIQQVVRGDSAAYFCASSELAAVSIALDSPLHFGNGTRLTVT.

The CDR3 DNA reads TGTGCCAGCAGTTGGGGAGGCGGTCAGCCCCAGCATTTT. It yields the protein CASSWGGGQPQHF. The chain joins TRBV27 to TRBJ1-5; no reliable D call. From germline, CDR1 is MNHEY and CDR2 SMNVEV (reference sequence). This CDR3 contains 13 residues. Trimming took 4 bases from V and 6 from J, leaving 10 bases between them.

CDR3 in amino acids: CASSLEDSPYEQYF. The CDR3 DNA reads TGCGCCAGCAGCTTGGAGGACAGTCCCTACGAGCAGTACTTC. The rearrangement joins TRBV5-1 to TRBJ2-7, with D perhaps matching TRBD1 (6 bases). CDR1 and CDR2 from the germline V gene are SGHRS and YFSETQ. The V gene lost 0 bases and the J gene lost 2 bases, with 9 bases spanning the gap. This CDR3 has 14 amino acids. Full variable domain (missing parts from reference TRBV5-1 and TRBJ2-7): KAGVTQTPRYLIKTRGQQVTLSCSPISGHRSVSWYQQTPGQGLQFLFEYFSETQRNKGNFPGRFSGRQFSNSRSEMNVSTLELGDSALYLCASSLEDSPYEQYFGPGTRLTVT.

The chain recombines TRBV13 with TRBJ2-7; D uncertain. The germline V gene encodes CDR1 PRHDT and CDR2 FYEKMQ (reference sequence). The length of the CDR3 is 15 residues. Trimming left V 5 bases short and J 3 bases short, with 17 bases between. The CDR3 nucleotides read TGTGCCAGCAGCCCTTTAAGCTCATCTGGCTACGAGCAGTACTTC. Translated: CASSPLSSSGYEQYF.

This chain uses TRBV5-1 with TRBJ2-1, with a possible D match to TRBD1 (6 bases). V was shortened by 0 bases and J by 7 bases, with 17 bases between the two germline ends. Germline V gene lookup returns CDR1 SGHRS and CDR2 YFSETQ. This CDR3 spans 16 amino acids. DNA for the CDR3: TGCGCCAGCAGCTTGGAGGCCAGGGGTATTGGAAATGAGCAGTTCTTC. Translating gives CASSLEARGIGNEQFF.

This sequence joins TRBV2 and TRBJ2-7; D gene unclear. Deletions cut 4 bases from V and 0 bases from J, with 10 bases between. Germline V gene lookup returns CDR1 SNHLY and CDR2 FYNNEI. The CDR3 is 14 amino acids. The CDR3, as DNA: TGTGCCAGCAGTGGAATAGACGACTCCTACGAGCAGTACTTC. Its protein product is CASSGIDDSYEQYF.

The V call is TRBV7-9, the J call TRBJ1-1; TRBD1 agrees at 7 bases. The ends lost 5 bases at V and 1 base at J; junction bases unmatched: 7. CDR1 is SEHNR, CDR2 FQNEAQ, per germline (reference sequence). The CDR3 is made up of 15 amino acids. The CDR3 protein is CASSKGQLTNTEAFF. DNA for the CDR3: TGTGCCAGCAGCAAGGGACAGCTAACGAACACTGAAGCTTTCTTT.